This T cell receptor beta chain was sequenced during a study of OX40 agonist ivuxolimab in advanced cancers. The repertoire was sequenced with immunoSEQ multiplex PCR; TCRdb's copy has only in-frame clones and lacks some. The repertoire holds just over 60,000 clones, with about 85% as singletons. The CDR3 is made up of 15 amino acids. V dropped 7 bases and J dropped 5 bases, with 21 bases sitting between them. Germline V lookup: CDR1 SGHRS, CDR2 YFSETQ. This receptor was taken from an adult with an advanced solid tumor such as melanoma, head and neck, liver or kidney cancer. The source material was CD4+ or CD8+ T cells sorted from blood, sampled in a trial of the OX40 agonist ivuxolimab. The chain couples TRBV5-1 to TRBJ2-5, with D maybe TRBD2 (7 bases). CDR3 bases: TGCGCCAGCGGCAGGGAGGGGGGCGGATTCGAGACCCAGTACTTC. Its protein product is CASGREGGGFETQYF.